This is a list of T cell receptor beta chains from one sample in a study of cytomegalovirus exposure and HLA in healthy donors. TCRdb keeps only in-frame clones here, not all; method: immunoSEQ multiplex PCR. The sample yields fewer than 75,000 clones, just under 80% seen once. Sequenced sample: PBMCs. The source of these receptors is a woman in her twenties or thirties in good health and CMV-seronegative. CDR3s include the opening cysteine and the closing phenylalanine or tryptophan. Each record gives: J gene, V gene, CDR3 length, CDR3 protein.

J: TRBJ2-1; V: TRBV6-1; length: 14; CDR3: CATQQGARLIEQFF
J: TRBJ2-7; V: TRBV30; length: 20; CDR3: CAWTGGFSGLAGRNSYEQYF
J: TRBJ1-1; V: TRBV2; length: 13; CDR3: CASMGQPNTEAFF
J: TRBJ1-1; V: TRBV1; length: 15; CDR3: CTSSQDEGENTEAFF
J: TRBJ1-2; V: TRBV30; length: 14; CDR3: CAWSEYGENYGYTF
J: TRBJ2-7; V: TRBV4-1; length: 15; CDR3: CASSQDFGLGHEQYF
J: TRBJ2-1; V: TRBV6-6; length: 14; CDR3: CASSYPSSYNEQFF
J: TRBJ2-2; V: TRBV7-6; length: 15; CDR3: CASSLGPTRRGELFF
J: TRBJ1-2; V: TRBV28; length: 16; CDR3: CASSGTGTGFNYGYTF
J: TRBJ1-6; V: TRBV5-4; length: 15; CDR3: CASSLEGHYNSPLHF
J: TRBJ2-2; V: TRBV28; length: 15; CDR3: CASRSTGENTGELFF
J: TRBJ2-7; V: TRBV7-9; length: 14; CDR3: CASSPQGDRNEQYF
J: TRBJ2-7; V: TRBV30; length: 14; CDR3: CAWSVLRLAGEQYF
J: TRBJ1-2; V: TRBV27; length: 11; CDR3: CASSQGLGHTF
J: TRBJ1-2; V: TRBV29-1; length: 14; CDR3: CSVVNYQGGNGYTF
J: TRBJ1-3; V: TRBV2; length: 15; CDR3: CASRREPARSDTIYF
J: TRBJ1-2; V: TRBV29-1; length: 14; CDR3: CSVTLGRGNYGYTF
J: TRBJ1-6; V: TRBV28; length: 14; CDR3: CASGGSPSNSPLHF
J: TRBJ1-1; V: TRBV5-1; length: 14; CDR3: CASKEGGAGTEAFF
J: TRBJ1-1; V: TRBV18; length: 15; CDR3: CASSPQPDRATEAFF
J: TRBJ2-7; V: TRBV29-1; length: 13; CDR3: CSVRGQGLYEQYF
J: TRBJ1-1; V: TRBV29-1; length: 12; CDR3: CSVIAGTTEAFF
J: TRBJ1-1; V: TRBV19; length: 13; CDR3: CASSFRQGTEAFF
J: TRBJ1-1; V: TRBV4-2; length: 15; CDR3: CASSQVVRDFTEAFF
J: TRBJ1-2; V: TRBV29-1; length: 16; CDR3: CSVEAGARERHYGYTF
J: TRBJ2-2; V: TRBV6-1; length: 14; CDR3: CASRTGFNTGELFF
J: TRBJ1-1; V: TRBV23-1; length: 11; CDR3: CASDRGTEAFF
J: TRBJ1-2; V: TRBV29-1; length: 11; CDR3: CSVELQNGYTF
J: TRBJ2-1; V: TRBV29-1; length: 14; CDR3: CSVEQRGAYNEQFF
J: TRBJ1-5; V: TRBV7-2; length: 14; CDR3: CASSYDSFNQPQHF
J: TRBJ2-5; V: TRBV5-1; length: 14; CDR3: CASSRDRTQETQYF
J: TRBJ1-6; V: TRBV6-5; length: 15; CDR3: CASTQGYSYNSPLHF
J: TRBJ2-7; V: TRBV2; length: 14; CDR3: CASRTGTGMYEQYF
J: TRBJ2-7; V: TRBV7-8; length: 15; CDR3: CASSLDSGNDYEQYF
J: TRBJ2-2; V: TRBV4-1; length: 17; CDR3: CASSPGLAGGLAGELFF
J: TRBJ2-1; V: TRBV10-1; length: 15; CDR3: CASSDLAGSYNEQFF
J: TRBJ1-5; V: TRBV6-6; length: 15; CDR3: CASIDVVGGNQPQHF
J: TRBJ2-5; V: TRBV25-1; length: 18; CDR3: CASSKTLSTSGPPGGQYF
J: TRBJ2-1; V: TRBV4-1; length: 20; CDR3: CASSQEGTGKNTGVYNEQFF
J: TRBJ1-2; V: TRBV6-1; length: 15; CDR3: CASSEAGTGWDGYTF
J: TRBJ2-7; V: TRBV30; length: 11; CDR3: CAWSDSYEQYF
J: TRBJ2-7; V: TRBV7-8; length: 17; CDR3: CASSLVAPTGGNYEQYF
J: TRBJ2-1; V: TRBV6-5; length: 13; CDR3: CASRTGTNNEQFF
J: TRBJ1-1; V: TRBV2; length: 14; CDR3: CASIPDPGNTEAFF